Detailed here is one T cell receptor beta chain. Trimming left V 0 bases short and J 8 bases short, with 11 bases between. This CDR3 region has 14 residues. Germline CDR1 reads LNHNV; CDR2 reads YYDKDF (reference sequence). Amplification used 60 Vbeta primers and 13 Jbeta primers. Original processing notes: Per a later analysis, the number of unique TCR beta chains was around 79 million, of which 9 million to 14 million were shared. Libraries were prepared by immunoSEQ multiplex PCR; TCRdb keeps only in-frame clonotypes and omits some of them. The DNA was the basis for D and trimming; V, J and clone size are from that table. Among roughly 180,000 clones listed, 65% to 85% were seen once. The data were taken from a study of cytomegalovirus exposure and HLA in healthy donors.

The source material was PBMCs. This TCR was recovered from a girl between 5 and 17 years old in good health and CMV-seropositive. V is TRBV15 and J is TRBJ2-1; the D gene is possibly TRBD2 (6 bases). This CDR3 is CATSRDPLAHEQFF. The CDR3 DNA is TGTGCCACCAGCAGAGATCCACTAGCTCATGAGCAGTTCTTC.